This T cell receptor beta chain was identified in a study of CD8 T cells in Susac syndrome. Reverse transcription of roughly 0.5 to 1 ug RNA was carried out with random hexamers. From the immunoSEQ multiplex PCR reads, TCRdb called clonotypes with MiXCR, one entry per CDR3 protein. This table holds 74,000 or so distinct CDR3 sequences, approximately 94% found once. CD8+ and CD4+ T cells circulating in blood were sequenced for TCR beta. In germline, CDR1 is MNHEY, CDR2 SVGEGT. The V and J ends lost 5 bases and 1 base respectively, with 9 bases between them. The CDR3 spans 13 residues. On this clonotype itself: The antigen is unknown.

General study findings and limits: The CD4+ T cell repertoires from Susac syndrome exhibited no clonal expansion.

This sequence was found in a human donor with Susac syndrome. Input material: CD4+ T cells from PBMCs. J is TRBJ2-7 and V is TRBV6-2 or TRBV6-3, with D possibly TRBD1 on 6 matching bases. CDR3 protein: CASSGQLSYEQYF. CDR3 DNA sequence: TGTGCCAGCAGTGGACAGTTATCCTACGAGCAGTACTTC.